Following are 10 T cell receptor beta chains from one sample sequenced in a study of T cell responses to AZD1222 COVID-19 vaccine (dated by TCRdb to about 2021). The label giving this sample's time point can be read as: baseline before first vaccination. The library relied on the immunoSEQ multiplex PCR assay. TCRdb obtained this table from immuneACCESS and retained in-frame rearrangements with V and J assigned. These tables miss some clones; where compared with another copy, unresolved V genes account for less than half of the shortfall, and the remainder is unexplained. This sample has over 150,000 clones in its table, and about 87% of those were observed once. The ten largest clones add up to around 3.2% of the sample. The sample here was peripheral blood, taken on day 0 of AZD1222 vaccination. The receptors were gathered from an adult in good health.

V gene TRBV2 combines with J gene TRBJ1-1; no definite D call. V shed 2 bases and J shed 1 base, with 5 bases lying between them. In germline, CDR1 is SNHLY, CDR2 FYNNEI. This CDR3 spans 13 amino acids. CDR3 protein: CASSELGNTEAFF. In DNA, the CDR3 is TGTGCCAGCAGTGAACTGGGGAACACTGAAGCTTTCTTT.

The chain combines TRBV4-1 with TRBJ2-7, with TRBD2 matching 8 bases. CDR1 and CDR2 from the germline V gene are MGHRA and YSYEKL. The junction had 6 bases not matched to a gene; V was cut back by 0 bases and J by 2 bases. The CDR3 sequence is 16 residues long. CDR3 loop: CASSQDSNSGAYEQYF. CDR3 nucleotides: TGCGCCAGCAGCCAAGATAGTAATAGCGGGGCCTACGAGCAGTACTTC.

This clone was seen a handful of times. V usage is TRBV7-2 and J usage is TRBJ2-7; TRBD2 might be the D (5 bases). V was cut by 2 bases and J by 0 bases, with 17 bases left in between. CDR1 is SGHTA, CDR2 FQGNSA, per germline. The CDR3 is 17 amino acids. The CDR3 spells CASSLRVGGSGSYEQYF. In DNA, the CDR3 is TGTGCCAGCAGCTTAAGGGTAGGTGGGAGCGGCTCCTACGAGCAGTACTTC.

The V and J genes are TRBV24-1 and TRBJ2-7; D call uncertain. This CDR3 has 13 residues. V lost 4 bases and J lost 1, with 7 bases in between. The germline V gene has CDR1 KGHDR and CDR2 SFDVKD. CDR3 nucleotides: TGTGCCACCAGTGAGCCGGGTTCCTACGAGCAGTACTTC. It yields the protein CATSEPGSYEQYF.

This clone occurred once. The genes are TRBV29-1 and TRBJ2-2; 8 bases align to TRBD2. CDR1 SQVTM and CDR2 ANQGSEA come from the germline V gene. The CDR3 totals 16 residues. The J segment lost 2 bases and the V segment lost 1 base, leaving 6 bases of the junction unmatched. The CDR3 sequence: CSVEGTTSGNTGELFF. CDR3 DNA sequence: TGCAGCGTTGAAGGTACTACTAGCGGAAACACCGGGGAGCTGTTTTTT.

The chain has TRBV4-1 and TRBJ2-7; D unresolved. This CDR3 region has 15 residues. Trimming left V 1 base short and J 0 bases short, with 10 bases between. Germline V gene lookup returns CDR1 MGHRA and CDR2 YSYEKL. The CDR3 here is CASSQGQVYSYEQYF. CDR3 sequence (DNA): TGCGCCAGCAGCCAAGGGCAGGTGTACTCCTACGAGCAGTACTTC.

V is TRBV5-1 and J is TRBJ2-5; D not resolved. From germline, CDR1 is SGHRS and CDR2 YFSETQ. The CDR3 totals 13 residues. Trimming removed 6 bases at V and 1 base at J, with 10 bases between. CDR3 in amino acids: CASNVDTQETQYF. CDR3 nucleotides: TGCGCCAGCAACGTTGACACCCAAGAGACCCAGTACTTC.

Only a few counts were recorded for this clone. The germline gene is not matched at one end of the junction; a read error may be the cause. The chain employs TRBV11-1 and TRBJ1-1; D not resolved. The CDR3 runs 14 residues. CDR1 is SGHAT and CDR2 is FQDESV in the germline V gene (reference sequence). CDR3 DNA: TGTGCCAGCAGCTTAGAGATAGGGCACACCGAAGCTTTCTTT. It specifies CASSLEIGHTEAFF.

This clone appeared a single time. The genes are TRBV11-2 and TRBJ1-2, with 7 bases matching TRBD1. Losses at the gene ends were 0 bases for V and 4 bases for J; bases not matched to a gene: 14. This CDR3 has 18 amino acids. The germline CDR1 and CDR2 sequences are SGHAT and FQNNGV. The CDR3 protein is CASSLDHRGRMDSYGYTF. The DNA of the CDR3 is TGTGCCAGCAGCTTAGATCACAGGGGTAGGATGGACAGCTATGGCTACACCTTC.

The chain uses TRBV19 and TRBJ2-2, with D possibly being TRBD2 (6 bases). The CDR3 covers 13 residues. CDR1 is LNHDA and CDR2 is SQIVND in the germline V gene (reference sequence). V lost 6 bases to trimming and J lost 4 bases, with 9 bases between them. The CDR3 DNA sequence: TGTGCCAGTAGGATCGGGGGCACCGGGGAGCTGTTTTTT. It specifies CASRIGGTGELFF.